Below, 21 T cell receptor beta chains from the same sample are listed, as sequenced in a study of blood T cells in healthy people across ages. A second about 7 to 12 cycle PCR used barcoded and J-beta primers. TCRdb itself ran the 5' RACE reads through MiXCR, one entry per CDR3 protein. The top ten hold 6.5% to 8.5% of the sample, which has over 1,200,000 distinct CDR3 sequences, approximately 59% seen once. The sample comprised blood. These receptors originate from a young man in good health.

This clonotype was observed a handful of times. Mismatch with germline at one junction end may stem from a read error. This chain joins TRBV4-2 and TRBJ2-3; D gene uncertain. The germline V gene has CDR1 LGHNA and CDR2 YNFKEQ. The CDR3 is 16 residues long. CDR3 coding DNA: TGCGCCAGCAGCCAGTCCTATGGCGTTGGCACAGATACGCAGTATTTT. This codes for CASSQSYGVGTDTQYF.

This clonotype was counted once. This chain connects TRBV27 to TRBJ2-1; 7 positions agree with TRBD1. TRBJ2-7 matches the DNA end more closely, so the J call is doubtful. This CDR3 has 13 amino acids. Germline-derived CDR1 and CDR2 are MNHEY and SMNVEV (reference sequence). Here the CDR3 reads CASRTGDYNEQYF. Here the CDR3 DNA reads TGTGCCAGTCGGACAGGAGACTACAATGAGCAGTACTTC.

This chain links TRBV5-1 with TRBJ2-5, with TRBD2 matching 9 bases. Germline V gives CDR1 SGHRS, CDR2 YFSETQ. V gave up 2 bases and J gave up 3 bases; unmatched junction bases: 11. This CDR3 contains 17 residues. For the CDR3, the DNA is TGCGCCAGCAGCTTATGGGCGGGGGGGATCGCTGAAGAGACCCAGTACTTC. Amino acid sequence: CASSLWAGGIAEETQYF. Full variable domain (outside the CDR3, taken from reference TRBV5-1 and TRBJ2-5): KAGVTQTPRYLIKTRGQQVTLSCSPISGHRSVSWYQQTPGQGLQFLFEYFSETQRNKGNFPGRFSGRQFSNSRSEMNVSTLELGDSALYLCASSLWAGGIAEETQYFGPGTRLLVL.

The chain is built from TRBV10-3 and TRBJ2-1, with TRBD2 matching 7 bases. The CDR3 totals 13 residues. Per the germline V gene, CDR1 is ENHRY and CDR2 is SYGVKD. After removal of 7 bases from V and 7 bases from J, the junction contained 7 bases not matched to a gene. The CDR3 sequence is CAIKSLGGNEQFF. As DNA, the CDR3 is TGTGCCATCAAAAGTTTGGGAGGGAATGAGCAGTTCTTC.

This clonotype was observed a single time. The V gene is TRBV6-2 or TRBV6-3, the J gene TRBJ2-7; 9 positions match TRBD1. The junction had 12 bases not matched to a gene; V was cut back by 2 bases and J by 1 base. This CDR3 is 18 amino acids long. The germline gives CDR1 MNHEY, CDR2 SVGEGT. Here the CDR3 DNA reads TGTGCCAGCAGTTACGAACTCGACTTGACAGGGGGTTCCTACGAGCAGTACTTC. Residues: CASSYELDLTGGSYEQYF.

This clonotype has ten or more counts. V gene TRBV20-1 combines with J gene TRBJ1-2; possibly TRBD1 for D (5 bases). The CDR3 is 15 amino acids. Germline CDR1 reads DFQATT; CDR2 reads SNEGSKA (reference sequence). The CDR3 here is CSLRQPGNSYYGYTF. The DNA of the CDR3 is TGCTCCCTACGTCAACCAGGGAACTCCTACTATGGCTACACCTTC.

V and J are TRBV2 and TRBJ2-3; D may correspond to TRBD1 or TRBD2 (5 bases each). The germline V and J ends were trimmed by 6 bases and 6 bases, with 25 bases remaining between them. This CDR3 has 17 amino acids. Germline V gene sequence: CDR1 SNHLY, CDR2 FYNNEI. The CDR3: CASSPHGTKAFLDTQYF. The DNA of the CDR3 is TGTGCCAGCAGCCCTCACGGGACCAAGGCCTTTTTGGATACGCAGTATTTT.

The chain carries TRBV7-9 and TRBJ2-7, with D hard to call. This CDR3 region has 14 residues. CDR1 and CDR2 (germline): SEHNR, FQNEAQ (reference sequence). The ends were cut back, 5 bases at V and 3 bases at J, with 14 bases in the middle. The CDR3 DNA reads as TGTGCCAGCAGCCAAGACGGTACCTACTACGAGCAGTACTTC. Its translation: CASSQDGTYYEQYF.

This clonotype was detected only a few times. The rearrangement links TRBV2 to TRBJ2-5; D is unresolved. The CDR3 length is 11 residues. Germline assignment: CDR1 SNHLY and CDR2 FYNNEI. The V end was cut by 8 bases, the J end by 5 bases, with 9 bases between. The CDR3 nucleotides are TGTGCCAGCCGTCGAGAGGAGACCCAGTACTTC. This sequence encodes CASRREETQYF.

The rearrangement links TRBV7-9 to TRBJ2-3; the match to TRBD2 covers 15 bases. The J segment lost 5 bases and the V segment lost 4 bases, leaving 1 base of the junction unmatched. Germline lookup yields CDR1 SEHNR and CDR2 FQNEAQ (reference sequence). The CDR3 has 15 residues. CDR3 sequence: CASSWTSGGGDTQYF. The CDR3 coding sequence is TGTGCCAGCAGCTGGACTAGCGGGGGGGGAGATACGCAGTATTTT. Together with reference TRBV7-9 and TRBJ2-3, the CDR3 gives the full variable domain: DTGVSQNPRHKITKRGQNVTFRCDPISEHNRLYWYRQTLGQGPEFLTYFQNEAQLEKSRLLSDRFSAERPKGSFSTLEIQRTEQGDSAMYLCASSWTSGGGDTQYFGPGTRLTVL.

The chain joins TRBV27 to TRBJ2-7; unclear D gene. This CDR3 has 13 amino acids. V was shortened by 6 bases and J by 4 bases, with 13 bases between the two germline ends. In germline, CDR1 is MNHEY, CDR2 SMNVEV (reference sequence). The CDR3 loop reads CASRHPRAYEQYF. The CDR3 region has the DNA TGTGCCAGCAGACATCCTCGGGCTTACGAGCAGTACTTC.

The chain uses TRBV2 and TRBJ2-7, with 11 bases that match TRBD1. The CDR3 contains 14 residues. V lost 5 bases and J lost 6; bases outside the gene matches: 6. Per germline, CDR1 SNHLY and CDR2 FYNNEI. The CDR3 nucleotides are TGTGCCAGCAGTATTAGGACAGGGGGCGCCGAGCAGTACTTC. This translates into CASSIRTGGAEQYF.

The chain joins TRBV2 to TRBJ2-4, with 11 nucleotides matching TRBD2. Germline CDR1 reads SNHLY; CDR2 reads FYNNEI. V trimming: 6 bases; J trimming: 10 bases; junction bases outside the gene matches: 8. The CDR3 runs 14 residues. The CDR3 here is CASSYSGGAGIQYF. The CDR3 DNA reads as TGTGCCAGCAGCTATAGCGGGGGGGCGGGTATTCAGTACTTC.

CDR3 amino acids: CASSVSRDRVYGYTF. The CDR3 DNA sequence: TGTGCCAGTAGCGTCTCCCGGGACAGGGTCTATGGCTACACCTTC. The chain uses TRBV28 and TRBJ1-2, with 9 bases matching TRBD1. Per germline, CDR1 MDHEN and CDR2 SYDVKM. The CDR3 length is 15 residues. V shed 9 bases and J 4 bases; nucleotides not matched to a gene: 12.

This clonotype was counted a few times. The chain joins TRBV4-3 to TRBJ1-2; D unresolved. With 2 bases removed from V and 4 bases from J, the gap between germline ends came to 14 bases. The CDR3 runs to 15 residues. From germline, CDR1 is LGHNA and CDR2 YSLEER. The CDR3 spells CASSQSGNIRYGYTF. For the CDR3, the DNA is TGCGCCAGCAGCCAAAGTGGAAACATCCGCTATGGCTACACCTTC.

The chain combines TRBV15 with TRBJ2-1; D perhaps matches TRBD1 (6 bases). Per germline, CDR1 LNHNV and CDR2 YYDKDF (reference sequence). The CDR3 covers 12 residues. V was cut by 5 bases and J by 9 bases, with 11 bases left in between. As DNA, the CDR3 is TGTGCCACCAGCGTTGGGGGCAGTGAGCAGTTCTTC. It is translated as CATSVGGSEQFF.

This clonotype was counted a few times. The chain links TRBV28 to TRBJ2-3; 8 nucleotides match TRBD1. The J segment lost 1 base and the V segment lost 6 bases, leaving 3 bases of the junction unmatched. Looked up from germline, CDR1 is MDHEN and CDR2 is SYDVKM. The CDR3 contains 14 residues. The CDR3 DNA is TGTGCCAGCAGGGGGACAGGTCGCACAGATACGCAGTATTTT. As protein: CASRGTGRTDTQYF.

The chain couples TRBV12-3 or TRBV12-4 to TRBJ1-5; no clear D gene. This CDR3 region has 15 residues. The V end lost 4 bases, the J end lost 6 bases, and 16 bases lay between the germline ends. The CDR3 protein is CASSSIPQGGQPQHF. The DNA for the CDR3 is TGTGCCAGCAGTTCCATACCCCAAGGTGGTCAGCCCCAGCATTTT.

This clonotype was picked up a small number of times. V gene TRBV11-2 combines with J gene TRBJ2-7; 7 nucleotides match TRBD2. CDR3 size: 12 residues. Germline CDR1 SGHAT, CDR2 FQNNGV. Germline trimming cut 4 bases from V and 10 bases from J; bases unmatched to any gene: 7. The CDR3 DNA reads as TGTGCCAGCAGCTCACCGACTAGCAGCCAGTACTTC. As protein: CASSSPTSSQYF.

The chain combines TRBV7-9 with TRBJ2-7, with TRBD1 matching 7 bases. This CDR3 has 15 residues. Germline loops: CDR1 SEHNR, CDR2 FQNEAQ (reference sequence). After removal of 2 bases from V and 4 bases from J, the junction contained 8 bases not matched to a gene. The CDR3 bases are TGTGCCAGCAGCTTACTGTCAGGGGGATTTTACGAGCAGTACTTC. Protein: CASSLLSGGFYEQYF.

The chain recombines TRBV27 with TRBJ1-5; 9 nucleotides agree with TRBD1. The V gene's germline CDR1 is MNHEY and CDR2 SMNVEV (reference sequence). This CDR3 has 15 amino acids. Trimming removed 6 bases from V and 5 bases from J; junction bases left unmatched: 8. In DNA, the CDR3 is TGTGCCAGCAGACAACGGGACAGGGCCGATCAGCCCCAGCATTTT. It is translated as CASRQRDRADQPQHF.